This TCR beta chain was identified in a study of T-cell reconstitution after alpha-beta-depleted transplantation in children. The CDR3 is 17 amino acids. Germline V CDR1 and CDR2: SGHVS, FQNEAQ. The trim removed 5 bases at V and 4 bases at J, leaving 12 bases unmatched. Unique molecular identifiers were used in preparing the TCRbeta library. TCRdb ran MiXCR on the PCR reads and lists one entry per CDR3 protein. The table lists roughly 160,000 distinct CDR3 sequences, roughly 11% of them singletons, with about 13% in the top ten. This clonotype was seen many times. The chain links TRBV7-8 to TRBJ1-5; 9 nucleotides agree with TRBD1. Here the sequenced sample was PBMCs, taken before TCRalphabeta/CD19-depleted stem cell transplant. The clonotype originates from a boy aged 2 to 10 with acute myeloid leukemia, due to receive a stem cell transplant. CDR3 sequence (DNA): TGTGCCAGCAGCCAACGGTGGGGACAGGGACTTAATCAGCCCCAGCATTTT. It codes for CASSQRWGQGLNQPQHF.